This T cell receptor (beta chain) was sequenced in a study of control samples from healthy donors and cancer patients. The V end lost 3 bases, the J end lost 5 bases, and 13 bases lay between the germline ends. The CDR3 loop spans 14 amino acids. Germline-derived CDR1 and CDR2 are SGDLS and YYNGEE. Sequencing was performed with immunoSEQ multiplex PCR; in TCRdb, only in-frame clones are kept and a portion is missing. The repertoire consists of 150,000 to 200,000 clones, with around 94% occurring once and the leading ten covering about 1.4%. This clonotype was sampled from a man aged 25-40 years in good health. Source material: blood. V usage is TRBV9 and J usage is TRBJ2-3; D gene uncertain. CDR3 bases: TGTGCCAGCAGCGCCGACCGAGGTGGAGATACGCAGTATTTT. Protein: CASSADRGGDTQYF.